The following is a TCR beta chain sequence with its context. Antigen unknown. Clones were read by immunoSEQ multiplex PCR, and TCRdb kept only the in-frame ones, dropping some. The data show 150,000 to 170,000 clones, approximately 94% seen once. This entry is derived from a study of OX40 agonist ivuxolimab in advanced cancers. General observations from the study: The authors did not determine the antigen specificity of the expanded peripheral T cells. CD4+ and CD8+ blood T cells expanded clonally by week 6 at 0.1 to 3.0 mg/kg.

The CDR3 length is 16 residues. Trimming took 5 bases from V and 5 from J; bases not matched to a gene: 7. Germline V lookup: CDR1 SGHAT, CDR2 FQNNGV. The chain carries TRBV11-2 and TRBJ1-4, with TRBD1 matching over 11 bases. This specimen was CD4+ or CD8+ T cells sorted from blood, taken in a trial of the OX40 agonist ivuxolimab. This clonotype was sampled from an adult with an advanced solid tumor such as melanoma, head and neck, liver or kidney cancer. CDR3 sequence (DNA): TGTGCCAGCAGCAACCGGGACAGGGGGGCGAATGAAAAACTGTTTTTT. This gives the protein CASSNRDRGANEKLFF.